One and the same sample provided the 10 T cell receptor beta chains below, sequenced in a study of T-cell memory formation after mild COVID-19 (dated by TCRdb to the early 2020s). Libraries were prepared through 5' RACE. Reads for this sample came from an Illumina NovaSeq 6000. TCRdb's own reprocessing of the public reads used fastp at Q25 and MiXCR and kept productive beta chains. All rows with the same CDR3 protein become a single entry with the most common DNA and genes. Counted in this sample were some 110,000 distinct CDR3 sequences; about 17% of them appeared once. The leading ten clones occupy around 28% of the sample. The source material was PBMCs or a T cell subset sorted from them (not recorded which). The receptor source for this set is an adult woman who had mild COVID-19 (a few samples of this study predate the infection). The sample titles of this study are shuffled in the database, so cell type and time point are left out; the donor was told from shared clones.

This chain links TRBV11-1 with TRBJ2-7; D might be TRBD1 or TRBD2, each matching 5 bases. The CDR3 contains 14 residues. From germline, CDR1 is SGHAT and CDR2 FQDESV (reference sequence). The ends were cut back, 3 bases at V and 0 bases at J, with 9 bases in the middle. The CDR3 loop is CASSFSGTSYEQYF. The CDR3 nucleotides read TGTGCCAGCAGCTTCTCGGGGACCTCCTACGAGCAGTACTTC.

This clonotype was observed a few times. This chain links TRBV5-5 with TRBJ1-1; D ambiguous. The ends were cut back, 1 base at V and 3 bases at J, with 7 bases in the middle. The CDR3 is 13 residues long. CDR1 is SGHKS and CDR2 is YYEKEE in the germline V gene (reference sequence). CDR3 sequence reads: CASSLFVDTEAFF. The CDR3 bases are TGTGCCAGCAGCTTGTTCGTCGACACTGAAGCTTTCTTT.

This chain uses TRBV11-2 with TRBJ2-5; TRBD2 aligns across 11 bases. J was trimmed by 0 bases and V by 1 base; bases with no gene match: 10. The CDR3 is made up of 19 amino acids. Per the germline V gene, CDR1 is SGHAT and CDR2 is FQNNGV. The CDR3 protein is CASSLARARTSGYQETQYF. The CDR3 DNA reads TGTGCCAGCAGCTTAGCGCGGGCGAGGACTAGCGGGTACCAAGAGACCCAGTACTTC.

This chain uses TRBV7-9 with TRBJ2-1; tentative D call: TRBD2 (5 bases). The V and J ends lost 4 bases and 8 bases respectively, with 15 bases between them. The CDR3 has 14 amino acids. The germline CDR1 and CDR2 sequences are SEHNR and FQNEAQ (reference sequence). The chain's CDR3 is CASSSSRGFHEQFF. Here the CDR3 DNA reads TGTGCCAGCAGCTCCAGTCGGGGATTCCATGAGCAGTTCTTC.

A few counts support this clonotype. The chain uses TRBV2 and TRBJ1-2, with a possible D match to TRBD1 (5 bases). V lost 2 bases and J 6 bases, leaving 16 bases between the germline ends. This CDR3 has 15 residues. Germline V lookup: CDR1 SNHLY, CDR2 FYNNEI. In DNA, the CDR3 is TGTGCCAGCAGTGAATCTCGGGGCTTTAATAATGGCTACACCTTC. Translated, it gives CASSESRGFNNGYTF.

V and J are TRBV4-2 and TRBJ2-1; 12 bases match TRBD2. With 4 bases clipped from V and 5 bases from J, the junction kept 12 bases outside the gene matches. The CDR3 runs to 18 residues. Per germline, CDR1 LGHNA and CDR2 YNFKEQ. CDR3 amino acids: CASSLLSRLAGVDNEQFF. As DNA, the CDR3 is TGTGCCAGCAGCCTTTTGTCGAGACTAGCGGGAGTAGACAATGAGCAGTTCTTC.

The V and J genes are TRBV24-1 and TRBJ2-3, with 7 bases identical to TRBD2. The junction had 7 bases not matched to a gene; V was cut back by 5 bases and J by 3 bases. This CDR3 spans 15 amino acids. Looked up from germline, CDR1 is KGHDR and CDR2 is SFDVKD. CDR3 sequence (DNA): TGTGCCACCAGTGTTGCGGGGGATTGGACAGATACGCAGTATTTT. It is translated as CATSVAGDWTDTQYF.

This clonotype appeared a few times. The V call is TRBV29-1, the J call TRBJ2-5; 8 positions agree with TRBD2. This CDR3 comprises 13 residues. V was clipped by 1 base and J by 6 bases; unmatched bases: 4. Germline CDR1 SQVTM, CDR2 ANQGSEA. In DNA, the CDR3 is TGCAGCGTTGAAGGGAGCGGGAGTCAGACCCAGTACTTC. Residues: CSVEGSGSQTQYF.

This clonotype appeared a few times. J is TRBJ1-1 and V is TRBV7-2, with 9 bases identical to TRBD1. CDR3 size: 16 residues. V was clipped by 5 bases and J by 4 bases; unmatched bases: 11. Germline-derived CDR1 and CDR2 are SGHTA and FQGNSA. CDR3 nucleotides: TGTGCCAGCAGCGCACGGGACAGGGTTCTCTCCACTGAAGCTTTCTTT. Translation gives CASSARDRVLSTEAFF.

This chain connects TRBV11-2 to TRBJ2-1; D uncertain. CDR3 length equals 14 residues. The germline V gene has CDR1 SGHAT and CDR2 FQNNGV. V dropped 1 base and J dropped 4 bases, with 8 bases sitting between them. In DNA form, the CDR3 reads TGTGCCAGCAGCTTAGTCTACTATTACAATGAGCAGTTCTTC. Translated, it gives CASSLVYYYNEQFF. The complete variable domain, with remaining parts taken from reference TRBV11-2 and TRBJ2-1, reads EAGVAQSPRYKIIEKRQSVAFWCNPISGHATLYWYQQILGQGPKLLIQFQNNGVVDDSQLPKDRFSAERLKGVDSTLKIQPAKLEDSAVYLCASSLVYYYNEQFFGPGTRLTVL.